Sequencing of this T cell receptor beta chain was carried out in a study of cytomegalovirus exposure and HLA in healthy donors (dated by TCRdb to about 2017). For the wider study: An earlier analysis of several hundred of the donors reported about 250 Gb of sequence data and 100 million to 140 million unique TCR beta sequences from 150 million to 200 million T cells. An early release that covered about 600 HLA-typed donors contained around 300 gigabases of sequencing data and some 87 million unique TCR sequences. Of the approximately 400 genotyped donors, roughly 80% fell in the genetic ancestry cluster associated with self-reported Caucasian donors. The aim of the study was to test whether cataloging public T cell receptors could identify signatures of past pathogen exposure. The study used immunosequencing to profile the T cell repertoires of more than 650 subjects and linked those repertoires to cytomegalovirus serostatus. Besides the first cohort of under 700 subjects, a separate validation cohort made up of 95 to 150 different subjects was used. High-throughput TCR immunosequencing, statistical association of individual TCRs with disease status, and machine learning were combined to predict cytomegalovirus infection status. To study patterns of TCR occurrence, a later analysis re-analyzed previously published TCR beta repertoires from 700 or so donors and added high-resolution HLA genotyping. In the later analysis, no new phenotypic data were used to find candidate immune exposures; instead, reliance was placed on TCR beta sequences and their occurrence across donors. An earlier analysis of 500 to 650 of the donors applied high-throughput TCR beta sequencing to assess whether each TCR beta V gene segment acted as functional or pseudogenic. Donor age, sex, ethnicity and CMV serostatus were compiled alongside the repertoire data. A later genetic analysis took genome-wide SNP genotypes for about 55% of the 666 donors and used that subset as a discovery cohort. Every discovery cohort repertoire had been produced on one sequencing platform. Both class I and class II loci were covered by HLA typing, at four-digit resolution. Typing coverage differed by locus: A, B, C, DRB1 and DQB1 were typed in roughly 629-630 donors, DQA1 in approximately 520, DPA1 in 600 to 610, and DPB1 in around 490. Five DR-DQ haplotypes were handled as single units for association and clustering because linkage in the cohort was strong. On average, approximately 250,000 unique TCR beta nucleotide sequences were sequenced per donor among 398 genotyped donors of the cohort, with roughly 20% of those sequences being non-productive.

The CDR3 spans 15 residues, from the cysteine through the phenylalanine. The retained sequence is limited to the CDR3, 45 bases, with the frame set at the first base. From a lookup of the germline V gene, CDR1 and CDR2 are SGHNT and YENEEA. V gives up 3 bases and J gives up 5 bases, and the segment between their germline ends measures 16 bases. The library came from the immunoSEQ multiplex PCR assay. For the multiplex PCR, a mixture combining 60 forward primers for TCR Vbeta segments and 13 reverse primers for TCR Jbeta segments was used. The CDR3 region of rearranged TCR beta genes was amplified from genomic DNA by a multiplex PCR assay. The Illumina HiSeq System was used to sequence the amplified TCR beta libraries as 87-base-pair reads. The study's processing was this. Across the 500 to 700 repertoires, a later analysis counted 80 million or so unique TCR beta chains, roughly 11 million of which were shared by at least two donors. Raw reads were error-corrected and collapsed into unique sequences with a nearest-neighbor algorithm that merged closely related sequences to remove PCR and sequencing errors. Alignment of CDR3 sequences to IMGT reference sequences was used to assign V, D and J gene segments. For a sequence to be retained, at least a six-nucleotide match to both a V gene segment and a J gene segment was required. Rearrangements were called productive when the CDR3 lacked stop codons and stayed in frame with V and J; all others were non-productive. CDR3 was defined by IMGT convention, running from the second conserved V-encoded cysteine to the conserved J-encoded phenylalanine. The earlier analysis of about 590 of the donors excluded sequences that lacked an unambiguous match to a single V gene segment. An earlier analysis of several hundred of the donors classified V segments as functional when productive rearrangements were above 56.7% and as segregating when the standard deviation between donors was above 5%. A statistical classification framework was built to diagnose cytomegalovirus status from the catalog of TCR beta chain sequences. V and J gene assignment, in a later analysis, came from comparing TCR nucleotide sequences with IMGT/GENE-DB human TR gene sequences. Using the TCRdist pipeline, a later analysis assigned CDR3 sequences along with most-parsimonious VDJ recombination scenarios. In a later analysis, each TCR beta chain was defined by its CDR3 amino acid sequence together with its V-gene family, and reads lacking a unique V-gene family were excluded. In a later analysis, a few hundred highly shared, low-generation-probability nucleotide sequences were removed to address suspected cross-contamination and a sequencing artifact. In a later analysis, a clonal expansion index was calculated for each public chain from normalized within-repertoire ranks of inferred template counts. A later analysis computed generation probabilities with a VDJ recombination model fitted to out-of-frame rearrangements, and checked the results against IGoR. A later analysis scored TCR-TCR, TCR-HLA and TCR-CMV co-occurrence with hypergeometric tests, applying a repertoire-size bias correction to TCR pairs. False discovery rates were estimated in a later analysis by permuting HLA or CMV assignments 20 times. A later analysis grouped co-occurring TCRs with DBSCAN, adding TCRdist sequence similarity when clustering within HLA-allele-positive subsets. For co-occurrence clustering, repertoires with fewer than 30,000 or more than 120,000 public chains were excluded, along with roughly five repertoires with anomalous nucleotide sharing. TCRdb obtained this table from immuneACCESS and retained in-frame rearrangements with V and J assigned. These tables miss some clones; where compared with another copy, unresolved V genes account for less than half of the shortfall, and the remainder is unexplained. Clone size and the V and J calls come from that table; the DNA yielded D and trimming. For this sample the table gives roughly 110,000 clones, of which around 80% were detected only once. The top ten clones comprise 2.5% of the sample.

Results the study describes overall, beyond this receptor: According to a later analysis, parvovirus B19, influenza, CMV and Epstein-Barr virus appeared linked to several top co-occurrence clusters. In vitro tests confirmed that a few of the cytomegalovirus-associated TCR beta chains recognize cytomegalovirus antigens. A later analysis found that most CMV-associated TCR beta chains appeared HLA-restricted, with HLA associations seemingly driven largely by CMV exposure. A later genetic analysis reported fewer N-insertions in productive TCRs among donors in an Asian-associated ancestry cluster than the approximately 670-donor mean. It was suggested by the authors that the approach could potentially be generalized to other disease states and immunological phenotypes. A further reported finding was that TCR beta sequences accurately predicted the HLA-A and HLA-B alleles for most subjects in the first cohort. Because counts were too low, 15 to 20 rarely observed V segments, including chromosome 9 orphons, were excluded from the earlier analysis of several hundred of the donors. Assigning TCR associations to individual alleles was difficult when HLA alleles, especially DR and DQ, strongly co-occurred. Because HLA typing was missing for some donors at each locus, association tests included only the typed subset. The sequencing pipeline was judged likely to have produced a cluster of highly shared sequence variants as a technical artifact. While some public TCRs were present in many individuals, most TCR sequences turned up only very rarely across donors. Some IMGT-functional V segments, including TRBV6-2 and TRBV6-3, could not be distinguished by the 87-base-pair reads and were therefore excluded. Linkage disequilibrium might explain the correlated functional status among segregating V segments, but an unknown experimental factor could not be ruled out. In a later analysis, HLA-associated TCR beta chains were found to be more clonally expanded and to have lower generation probabilities than equally common non-associated chains. A later genetic analysis associated a missense DCLRE1C variant with V-gene and J-gene trimming of TCR beta chains, and an independent cohort replicated the association. The study listed 164 TCR beta chains as associated with cytomegalovirus. The classifier was reported to diagnose cytomegalovirus status with high specificity and sensitivity in both the original and validation cohorts. Broadly in line with IMGT annotations, most TCR beta V segments showed up in productive rearrangements about 87% or about 30% of the time in an earlier analysis of approximately 600 of the donors. In a later analysis, TCR association rates were found to vary across HLA loci, with the most associated TCRs seen for DRB1 alleles and the fewest for HLA-C alleles. This cohort had only TCR beta chains sequenced, and the lack of alpha or paired-chain data limited which features could be detected. For the cohort, immune exposure information was limited to CMV serostatus. Sequencing depth was assumed to be roughly uniform across donors in the presence/absence analyses, though that assumption may not hold. Specific HLA alleles were associated with over 15,000 TCR beta sequences at a false discovery rate of 0.05 in a later analysis.

On this clone: Its antigen remains unidentified. It has no much larger one-base neighbor in the sample; base qualities were not kept.

The cohort was made up of roughly 670 healthy bone marrow donors. At the time of sampling, every cohort member was nominally healthy, though immune exposures that went unrecorded were likely present. The donor tested CMV seronegative and was one of the 352 seronegative cohort members. A peripheral blood sample was provided by each donor, and peripheral blood mononuclear cells were used for TCR beta sequencing. The Qiagen DNeasy Blood Extraction Kit was used to extract genomic DNA from the blood cell samples. The receptor's source is a man aged 40-49 years in good health and CMV-seronegative. Recombination linked TRBV11-3 to TRBJ2-5; a weak D assignment points to TRBD1 (6 bases agree). Sequenced input: PBMCs. The nucleotides are TGTGCCAGCAGCTTCGGACCTACAGGGTTGGAGACCCAGTACTTC. Its translation is CASSFGPTGLETQYF.